This TCR beta chain emerged from a study of beta chain features in type 1 diabetes. On the study more broadly: Age, gender and cell yields were similar between patients and healthy donors.

Every bit of the isolated RNA underwent reverse transcription, so sequencing read expressed TCRB transcripts. This table comes from immunoSEQ multiplex PCR, and its TCRdb copy is limited to in-frame clones, with some not included. This sample carries about 320,000 clones, 14% of them seen once, and the ten largest clones take approximately 6.7%. Study conclusions and caveats: Patients' naive, central memory and regulatory TCRB repertoires appeared more alike than those of healthy donors. Type 1 diabetes patients showed fewer insertions and more deletions at VDJ junctions.

Donors underwent one heparinised blood draw, about 120 mL on average. This clone was counted between two and nine times. No antigen is known for it. Germline trimming cut 7 bases from V and 1 base from J; bases unmatched to any gene: 5. CDR1 and CDR2 (germline): MNHNS, SASEGT. The CDR3 length is 14 residues. The gene calls are TRBV6-1 and TRBJ2-7; the match to TRBD2 covers 9 bases. The sequence came from a young man in good health. The sample consisted of central memory CD4+ T cells from blood. CDR3 loop: CASTGTSRSYEQYV. CDR3 bases: TGTGCCAGCACCGGGACTAGCCGATCCTACGAGCAGTACGTC.